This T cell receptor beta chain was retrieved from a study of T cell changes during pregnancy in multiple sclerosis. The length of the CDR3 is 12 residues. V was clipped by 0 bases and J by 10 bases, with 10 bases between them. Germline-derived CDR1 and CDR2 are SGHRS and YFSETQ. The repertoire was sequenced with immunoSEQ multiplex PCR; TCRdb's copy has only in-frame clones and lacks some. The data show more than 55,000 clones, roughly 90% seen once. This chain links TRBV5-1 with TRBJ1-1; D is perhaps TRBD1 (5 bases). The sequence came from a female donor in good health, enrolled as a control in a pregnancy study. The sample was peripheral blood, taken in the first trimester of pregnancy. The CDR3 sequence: CASSLGQGGAFF. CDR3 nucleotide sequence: TGCGCCAGCAGCTTGGGGCAGGGTGGAGCTTTCTTT.